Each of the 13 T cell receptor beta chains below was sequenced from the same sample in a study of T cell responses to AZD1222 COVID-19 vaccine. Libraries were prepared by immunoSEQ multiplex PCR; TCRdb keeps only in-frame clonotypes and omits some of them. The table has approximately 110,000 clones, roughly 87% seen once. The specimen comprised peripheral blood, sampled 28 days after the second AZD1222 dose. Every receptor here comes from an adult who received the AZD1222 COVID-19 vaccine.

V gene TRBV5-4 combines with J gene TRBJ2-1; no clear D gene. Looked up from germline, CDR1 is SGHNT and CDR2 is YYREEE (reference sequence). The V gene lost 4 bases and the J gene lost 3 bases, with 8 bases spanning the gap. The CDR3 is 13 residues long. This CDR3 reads CASSAVIYNEQFF. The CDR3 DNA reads TGTGCCAGCAGCGCGGTCATCTACAATGAGCAGTTCTTC. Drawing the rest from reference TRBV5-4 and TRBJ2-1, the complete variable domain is ETGVTQSPTHLIKTRGQQVTLRCSSQSGHNTVSWYQQALGQGPQFIFQYYREEENGRGNFPPRFSGLQFPNYSSELNVNALELDDSALYLCASSAVIYNEQFFGPGTRLTVL.

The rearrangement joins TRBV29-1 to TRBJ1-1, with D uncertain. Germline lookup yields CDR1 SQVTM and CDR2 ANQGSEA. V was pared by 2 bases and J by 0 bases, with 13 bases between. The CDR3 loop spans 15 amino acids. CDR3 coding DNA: TGCAGCGTTGAAACAGACGTGGCAATGAACACTGAAGCTTTCTTT. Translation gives CSVETDVAMNTEAFF.

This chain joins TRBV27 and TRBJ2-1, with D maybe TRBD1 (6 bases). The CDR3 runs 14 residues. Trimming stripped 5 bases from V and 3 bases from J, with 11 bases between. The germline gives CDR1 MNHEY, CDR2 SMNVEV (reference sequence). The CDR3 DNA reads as TGTGCCAGCAGTACCACAGGGAACTACAATGAGCAGTTCTTC. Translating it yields CASSTTGNYNEQFF.

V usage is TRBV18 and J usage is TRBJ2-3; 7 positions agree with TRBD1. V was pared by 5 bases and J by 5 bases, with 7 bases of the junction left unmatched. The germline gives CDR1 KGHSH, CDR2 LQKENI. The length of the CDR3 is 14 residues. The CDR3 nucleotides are TGTGCCAGCTCATCAAAAACAGGGGTAGATACGCAGTATTTT. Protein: CASSSKTGVDTQYF.

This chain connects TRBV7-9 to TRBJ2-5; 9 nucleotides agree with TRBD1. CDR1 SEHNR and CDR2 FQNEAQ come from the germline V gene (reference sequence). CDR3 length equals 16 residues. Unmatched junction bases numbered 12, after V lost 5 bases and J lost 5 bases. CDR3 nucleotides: TGTGCCAGCAGCCGGACAGGGGTCTATTCGGGGGAGACCCAGTACTTC. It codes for CASSRTGVYSGETQYF.

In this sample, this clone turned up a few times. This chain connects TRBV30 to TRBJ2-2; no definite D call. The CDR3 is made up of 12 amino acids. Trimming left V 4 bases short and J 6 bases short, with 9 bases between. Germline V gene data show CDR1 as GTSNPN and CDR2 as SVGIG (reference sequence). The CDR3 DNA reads TGTGCCTGGACTACTGGGGCCGGGGAGCTGTTTTTT. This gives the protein CAWTTGAGELFF.

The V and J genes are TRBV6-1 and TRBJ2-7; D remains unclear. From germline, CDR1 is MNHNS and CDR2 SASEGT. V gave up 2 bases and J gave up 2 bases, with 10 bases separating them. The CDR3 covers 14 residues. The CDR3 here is CASSEFYGTYEQYF. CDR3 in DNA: TGTGCCAGCAGTGAATTCTACGGAACCTACGAGCAGTACTTC.

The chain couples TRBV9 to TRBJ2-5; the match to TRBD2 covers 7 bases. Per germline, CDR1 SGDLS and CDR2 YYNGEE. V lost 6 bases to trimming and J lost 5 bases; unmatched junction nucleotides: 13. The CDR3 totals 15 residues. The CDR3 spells CASTSGTGRGETQYF. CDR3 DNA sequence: TGTGCCAGCACAAGCGGGACCGGGCGGGGGGAGACCCAGTACTTC.

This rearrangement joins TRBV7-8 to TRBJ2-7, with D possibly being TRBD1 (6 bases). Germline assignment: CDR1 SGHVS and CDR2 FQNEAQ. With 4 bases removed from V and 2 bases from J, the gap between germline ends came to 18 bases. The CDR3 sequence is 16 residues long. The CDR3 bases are TGTGCCAGCAGCTCTGCAGGGGAGTCAGTAACCTACGAGCAGTACTTC. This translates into CASSSAGESVTYEQYF. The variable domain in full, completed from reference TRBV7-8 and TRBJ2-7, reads GAGVSQSPRYKVAKRGQDVALRCDPISGHVSLFWYQQALGQGPEFLTYFQNEAQLDKSGLPSDRFFAERPEGSVSTLKIQRTQQEDSAVYLCASSSAGESVTYEQYFGPGTRLTVT.

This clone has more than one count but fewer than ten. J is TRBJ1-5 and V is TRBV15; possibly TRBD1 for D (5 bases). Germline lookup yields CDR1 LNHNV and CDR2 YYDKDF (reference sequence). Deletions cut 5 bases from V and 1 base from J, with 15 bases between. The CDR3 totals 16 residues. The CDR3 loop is CATSGRWGLSNQPQHF. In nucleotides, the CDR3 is TGTGCCACCAGCGGAAGGTGGGGACTCAGCAATCAGCCCCAGCATTTT.

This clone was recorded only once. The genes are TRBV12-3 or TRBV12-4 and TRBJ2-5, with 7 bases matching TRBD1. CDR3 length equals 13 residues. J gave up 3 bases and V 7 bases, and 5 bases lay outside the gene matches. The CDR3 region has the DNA TGTGCCAGCAAGCGGCAGGGGGAAGAGACCCAGTACTTC. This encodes CASKRQGEETQYF.

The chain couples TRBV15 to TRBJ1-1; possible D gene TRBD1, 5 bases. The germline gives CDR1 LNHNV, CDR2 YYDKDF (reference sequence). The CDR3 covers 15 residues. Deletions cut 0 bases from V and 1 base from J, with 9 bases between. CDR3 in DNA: TGTGCCACCAGCAGAGACCCCGACAGGAACACTGAAGCTTTCTTT. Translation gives CATSRDPDRNTEAFF.

This CDR3 is CASSLPGDTQYF. The CDR3 DNA reads as TGCGCCAGCAGCTTGCCGGGAGATACGCAGTATTTT. This chain joins TRBV5-1 and TRBJ2-3; the D is unclear. Trimming removed 1 base from V and 5 bases from J, with 5 bases in between. The CDR3 is 12 amino acids. Germline lookup yields CDR1 SGHRS and CDR2 YFSETQ.